The clone carrying this TCR beta chain has just a few counts. This specimen comes from a study of blood T cell repertoires in COVID-19. Across the whole study: Whether acute or convalescent, the COVID-19 samples came from the United States, Italy and Spain.

CDR3 size: 14 residues. Germline lookup yields CDR1 MNHEY and CDR2 SVGEGT. V gave up 6 bases and J gave up 6 bases, with 18 bases separating them. Original processing notes: Reference gene primer amplification gave nucleated cell count estimates. Method: immunoSEQ multiplex PCR; TCRdb's copy keeps in-frame clones and lacks some. V and J calls and clone size follow that table, whereas D and trimming were derived from the DNA. The sample contains roughly 180,000 clones, 60% to 80% of which appear only once. The sample comprised peripheral blood. This clonotype was sampled from a man aged 60-69 years with active or convalescent COVID-19. The chain joins TRBV6-2 or TRBV6-3 to TRBJ2-7, with D uncertain. CDR3 sequence: CASSMGSLLSEQYF. In DNA, the CDR3 is TGTGCCAGCAGCATGGGCTCCCTCCTCTCCGAGCAGTACTTC.